Listed below are T cell receptor beta chains from one sample, sequenced in a study of PD-1 blockade in classical Hodgkin lymphoma. The repertoire was sequenced with immunoSEQ multiplex PCR; TCRdb's copy has only in-frame clones and lacks some. The sample holds some 93,000 clones, over 85% seen once. The sample here was peripheral blood mononuclear cells (PBMCs), taken at baseline. These receptors originate from a human donor with classical Hodgkin lymphoma. Both conserved end residues are part of each CDR3. The order of the fields is J gene, D gene, clone size, V gene, CDR3 DNA, CDR3 protein. D genes are given only for firm matches. The listing skips clone size in some rows; elsewhere it reads once, few, many or a size class.

>TRBJ2-5|NA|NA|TRBV6-6
TGTGCCAGCAGGCAAGGTGAAAGGGTTCAGACCCAGTACTTC
CASRQGERVQTQYF
>TRBJ2-1|TRBD2|NA|TRBV30
TGTGCCTGGTCACTAGCGATAGAGCAGTTCTTC
CAWSLAIEQFF
>TRBJ2-1|TRBD2|NA|TRBV27
TGTGCCAGCACCCCTGGGAGGGGAGGTGGTTGGATCGATGAGCAGTTCTTC
CASTPGRGGGWIDEQFF
>TRBJ2-5|TRBD2|NA|TRBV25-1
TGTGCCAGCCAGCAGCCGGGACTACCTTTAGAGACCCAGTACTTC
CASQQPGLPLETQYF
>TRBJ2-5|NA|NA|TRBV20-1
TGCAGTGCTACTACGGGAGAGACCCAGTACTTC
CSATTGETQYF
>TRBJ2-1|NA|NA|TRBV5-1
TGCGCCAGCAGCTTGGAAATGACAGTTACCTACAATGAGCAGTTCTTC
CASSLEMTVTYNEQFF
>TRBJ2-1|NA|once|TRBV6-5
TGTGCCAGCAGTTACAGAAATGAGCAGTTCTTC
CASSYRNEQFF
>TRBJ1-2|NA|NA|TRBV9
TGTGCCAGCAGGCCCGGTGCCGGAGAGTGGGATGGCTACACCTTC
CASRPGAGEWDGYTF
>TRBJ2-3|TRBD2|NA|TRBV12-5
TGTGCTAGTAGCGGGAGGTTCACAGATACGCAGTATTTT
CASSGRFTDTQYF
>TRBJ1-4|NA|NA|TRBV5-6
TGTGCCAGCAGCCACGCAGGCGGGGGCGCTGAGGAAAAACTGTTTTTT
CASSHAGGGAEEKLFF
>TRBJ2-5|NA|NA|TRBV30
TGTGCCTGGGGGGACTTAGGGGAGACCCAGTACTTC
CAWGDLGETQYF
>TRBJ1-2|NA|NA|TRBV6-5
TGTGCCAGCAGTTACTCGGACTGGTCCTATGGCTACACCTTC
CASSYSDWSYGYTF
>TRBJ2-5|TRBD2|NA|TRBV4-2
TGTGCCAGCAGCCAAGTGCAGCGGGAGGCTGAAGAGACCCAGTACTTC
CASSQVQREAEETQYF
>TRBJ2-5|NA|NA|TRBV6-6
TGTGCCAGCACTATAGACGGTACAGAGACCCAGTACTTC
CASTIDGTETQYF
>TRBJ2-7|NA|NA|TRBV27
TGTGCCAGCAGTTTACTTGGATCTCTTATAGGCGAGCAGTACTTC
CASSLLGSLIGEQYF